One sample yielded the 25 T cell receptor beta chains listed below, sequenced in a study of shared clonotypes between healthy human individuals. TCRdb's copy holds only in-frame clones and misses some; the assay was immunoSEQ multiplex PCR. The sample lists about half a million clones; around three quarters were seen once. Sequencing was performed on PBMCs. These receptors were collected from a woman in her forties in good health. Some clones in this sample may be carry-over from other donors' samples.

J is TRBJ1-1 and V is TRBV7-3; 8 positions agree with TRBD1. The length of the CDR3 is 17 residues. The junction had 10 bases not matched to a gene; V was cut back by 3 bases and J by 1 base. Looked up from germline, CDR1 is SGHTA and CDR2 is FQGTGA. CDR3 DNA sequence: TGTGCCAGCAGCTTGAGGCCCCCCGGGACAGGGAACACTGAAGCTTTCTTT. Protein sequence: CASSLRPPGTGNTEAFF.

This clone was recorded only once. The sample has other DNA sequences that encode this CDR3 too. The rearrangement uses TRBV6-5 and TRBJ2-2; D possibly uses TRBD1 or TRBD2 (5 bases each). Trimming shortened V by 8 bases and J by 4 bases, and 11 bases separated the two germline ends. The germline V gene has CDR1 MNHEY and CDR2 SVGAGI. This CDR3 has 13 residues. The CDR3 sequence: CASEKGSTGELFF. CDR3 DNA sequence: TGTGCCAGCGAAAAGGGGAGCACCGGGGAGCTGTTTTTT.

The rearrangement uses TRBV4-3 and TRBJ2-4, with D uncertain. CDR1 and CDR2 (germline): LGHNA, YSLEER. With 0 bases removed from V and 0 bases from J, the gap between germline ends came to 12 bases. This CDR3 contains 17 residues. The CDR3 protein is CASSQDWRSIAKNIQYF. CDR3 in DNA: TGCGCCAGCAGCCAAGATTGGCGAAGCATAGCCAAAAACATTCAGTACTTC.

This rearrangement joins TRBV7-9 to TRBJ1-2; D remains ambiguous. Germline lookup yields CDR1 SEHNR and CDR2 FQNEAQ (reference sequence). The CDR3 is 12 amino acids. V gave up 5 bases and J gave up 5 bases, with 9 bases separating them. The CDR3, as DNA: TGTGCCAGCAGCATAGAACAATATGGCTACACCTTC. As protein: CASSIEQYGYTF.

The chain carries TRBV6-1 and TRBJ1-2; D not resolved. V dropped 3 bases and J dropped 5 bases, with 10 bases sitting between them. This CDR3 contains 13 residues. The germline CDR1 and CDR2 sequences are MNHNS and SASEGT. Here the CDR3 reads CASSDGLYYGYTF. As DNA, the CDR3 is TGTGCCAGCAGTGATGGGTTATATTATGGCTACACCTTC.

The chain employs TRBV30 and TRBJ2-7; 7 bases are shared with TRBD2. This CDR3 spans 15 amino acids. Germline values: CDR1 GTSNPN, CDR2 SVGIG (reference sequence). V shed 4 bases, J shed 2 bases, and the junction held 11 bases outside the gene matches. In DNA form, the CDR3 reads TGTGCCTGGACCGTCTGGCTAGCGGTAACCTACGAGCAGTACTTC. Encoded protein: CAWTVWLAVTYEQYF.

This clone was counted only a few times. The chain has TRBV30 and TRBJ1-5; D is perhaps TRBD1 (5 bases). Trimming shortened V by 1 base and J by 3 bases, and 13 bases separated the two germline ends. Germline loops: CDR1 GTSNPN, CDR2 SVGIG (reference sequence). The CDR3 runs 15 residues. The CDR3 protein is CAWSGGGMDNQPQHF. In nucleotides, the CDR3 is TGTGCCTGGAGTGGGGGGGGAATGGACAATCAGCCCCAGCATTTT.

As to this clone: Other DNA sequences within the sample encode an identical CDR3. V is TRBV11-2 and J is TRBJ2-5; no clear D gene. Trimming left V 1 base short and J 1 base short, with 4 bases between. Per the germline V gene, CDR1 is SGHAT and CDR2 is FQNNGV. The CDR3 totals 13 residues. CDR3 protein: CASSLGSQETQYF. The CDR3 bases are TGTGCCAGCAGCTTAGGCAGCCAAGAGACCCAGTACTTC.

The V and J genes are TRBV18 and TRBJ2-5; 8 positions agree with TRBD2. Germline CDR1 is KGHSH and CDR2 is LQKENI. This CDR3 is 15 amino acids long. Germline trimming cut 5 bases from V and 5 bases from J; bases unmatched to any gene: 10. In DNA form, the CDR3 reads TGTGCCAGCTCATCGCTAGCGGGTAACTCGGAGACCCAGTACTTC. Translated, it gives CASSSLAGNSETQYF.

The V call is TRBV2, the J call TRBJ1-5; no firm D call. In germline, CDR1 is SNHLY, CDR2 FYNNEI. This CDR3 region has 13 residues. V lost 4 bases to trimming and J lost 4 bases, with 8 bases between them. The CDR3 sequence: CASSVSVNQPQHF. CDR3 in DNA: TGTGCCAGCAGTGTTTCAGTTAATCAGCCCCAGCATTTT.

The chain combines TRBV2 with TRBJ1-1; tentative D call: TRBD1 (5 bases). Germline CDR1 reads SNHLY; CDR2 reads FYNNEI. The CDR3 covers 11 residues. V was pared by 6 bases and J by 9 bases, with 11 bases between. The CDR3 loop is CASSLGVQAFF. The DNA of the CDR3 is TGTGCCAGCAGCCTGGGGGTTCAAGCTTTCTTT.

This clone has just one count. Since a far larger clone is one base different, this is likely a read error. This chain uses TRBV28 with TRBJ2-1; TRBD1 matches 9 bases. V lost 5 bases and J lost 4; bases outside the gene matches: 12. This CDR3 region has 17 residues. Germline assignment: CDR1 MDHEN and CDR2 SYDVKM. The CDR3 DNA sequence: TGTGCCAGCAGTCCGCTCTTCGGGACAGGGTTATACAATGAGCAGTTCTTC. Its protein product is CASSPLFGTGLYNEQFF.

This chain links TRBV28 with TRBJ1-5, with 8 bases aligning to TRBD1. The CDR3 spans 16 residues. After removal of 2 bases from V and 1 base from J, the junction contained 4 bases not matched to a gene. Germline assignment: CDR1 MDHEN and CDR2 SYDVKM. The CDR3 DNA reads as TGTGCCAGCAGTTTAGCTGACAGGGGCAGCAATCAGCCCCAGCATTTT. This translates into CASSLADRGSNQPQHF.

V usage is TRBV6-4 and J usage is TRBJ2-1, with 10 bases lining up with TRBD2. Unmatched junction bases numbered 7, after V lost 10 bases and J lost 4 bases. This CDR3 spans 14 amino acids. Germline CDR1 is MRHNA and CDR2 is SNTAGT. In DNA, the CDR3 is TGTGCCACCCAAGCGGGAGGGCCTTACAATGAGCAGTTCTTC. Protein sequence: CATQAGGPYNEQFF.

J is TRBJ2-7 and V is TRBV2, with D possibly being TRBD2 (6 bases). The CDR3 contains 13 residues. Germline values: CDR1 SNHLY, CDR2 FYNNEI. With 7 bases removed from V and 3 bases from J, the gap between germline ends came to 13 bases. The CDR3, as DNA: TGTGCCAGCAAGGAGGGAGCGGGCTACGAGCAGTACTTC. This codes for CASKEGAGYEQYF.

The chain uses TRBV7-3 and TRBJ2-7; 10 bases fit TRBD1. V shed 2 bases and J 6 bases; nucleotides not matched to a gene: 4. The CDR3 has 14 residues. The V gene's germline CDR1 is SGHTA and CDR2 FQGTGA. For the CDR3, the DNA is TGTGCCAGCAGCTTAGACAGGGGGCTTCCCGAGCAGTACTTC. Protein sequence: CASSLDRGLPEQYF.

This chain joins TRBV29-1 and TRBJ2-2, with D maybe TRBD2 (7 bases). Trimming cost V 2 bases and J 4 bases, with 11 bases left between them. The length of the CDR3 is 14 residues. CDR1 SQVTM and CDR2 ANQGSEA come from the germline V gene. CDR3 nucleotide sequence: TGCAGCGTTGAAACAGGGAGGGGCACCGGGGAGCTGTTTTTT. Translated, it gives CSVETGRGTGELFF.

CDR3 nucleotides: TGCGCCAGCCTGATGCGGGAGCTAGGTACCGGGGAGCTGTTTTTT. This gives the protein CASLMRELGTGELFF. V gene TRBV10-2 combines with J gene TRBJ2-2; 7 nucleotides line up with TRBD2. CDR3 size: 15 residues. Germline V gene sequence: CDR1 WSHSY, CDR2 SAAADI. V trimming: 8 bases; J trimming: 5 bases; junction bases outside the gene matches: 11.

This rearrangement joins TRBV10-3 to TRBJ2-7; a weak D match, TRBD2 (6 bases). The germline V gene encodes CDR1 ENHRY and CDR2 SYGVKD. V lost 6 bases and J lost 5, with 11 bases in between. The CDR3 is 12 residues long. In DNA form, the CDR3 reads TGTGCCATCAGGTCACCTAGCGACGAGCAGTACTTC. Protein sequence: CAIRSPSDEQYF.

The chain employs TRBV7-3 and TRBJ2-3; D not resolved. V was clipped by 1 base and J by 5 bases, with 7 bases between them. Germline V CDR1 and CDR2: SGHTA, FQGTGA. The CDR3 has 13 residues. Here the CDR3 reads CASSLRPQDTQYF. CDR3 sequence (DNA): TGTGCCAGCAGCTTAAGGCCTCAAGATACGCAGTATTTT.

This chain uses TRBV11-3 with TRBJ1-1, with D maybe TRBD1 (5 bases). CDR3 length: 13 amino acids. Germline CDR1 SGHNT, CDR2 YENEEA. The V gene lost 5 bases and the J gene lost 8 bases, with 15 bases spanning the gap. The CDR3: CASSLRVGTEAFF. CDR3 DNA: TGTGCCAGCAGCCTCCGGGTTGGGACGGAAGCTTTCTTT.

The V and J genes are TRBV29-1 and TRBJ2-1, with a possible D match to TRBD2 (5 bases). V shed 7 bases and J shed 2 bases, with 15 bases lying between them. The CDR3 is made up of 14 amino acids. Germline values: CDR1 SQVTM, CDR2 ANQGSEA. CDR3 nucleotides: TGCAGCGGGCGGGCCTCTCCTCCCTACAATGAGCAGTTCTTC. Protein: CSGRASPPYNEQFF.

This clone was counted many times. Other DNA sequences from this sample encode an identical CDR3 as well. This chain joins TRBV30 and TRBJ1-5; D is ambiguous. Germline loops: CDR1 GTSNPN, CDR2 SVGIG (reference sequence). Trimming removed 2 bases at V and 2 bases at J, with 10 bases between. CDR3 length: 14 residues. The CDR3 loop is CAWSKGGGNQPQHF. In nucleotides, the CDR3 is TGTGCCTGGAGTAAAGGCGGGGGCAATCAGCCCCAGCATTTT. The whole variable domain, remainder taken from reference TRBV30 and TRBJ1-5, is SQTIHQWPATLVQPVGSPLSLECTVEGTSNPNLYWYRQAAGRGLQLLFYSVGIGQISSEVPQNLSASRPQDRQFILSSKKLLLSDSGFYLCAWSKGGGNQPQHFGDGTRLSIL.

The V and J genes are TRBV9 and TRBJ2-7, with D unresolved. V was trimmed by 4 bases and J by 0 bases, leaving 14 bases between them. Per germline, CDR1 SGDLS and CDR2 YYNGEE. The CDR3 runs to 15 residues. CDR3 protein: CASSSSERDSYEQYF. In DNA, the CDR3 is TGTGCCAGCAGCTCCTCCGAAAGGGACTCCTACGAGCAGTACTTC.

The chain is built from TRBV25-1 and TRBJ1-3, with D perhaps TRBD1 (5 bases). This CDR3 comprises 15 residues. CDR1 and CDR2 from the germline V gene are MGHDK and SYGVNS. Between the trimmed V and J ends, which lost 1 base and 2 bases, there was a span of 9 bases. CDR3 loop: CASSEFGGPGNTIYF. For the CDR3, the DNA is TGTGCCAGCAGTGAATTCGGGGGACCTGGAAACACCATATATTTT.